Listed below are T cell receptor beta chains from one sample, sequenced in a study of T cell responses to AZD1222 COVID-19 vaccine. The repertoire was sequenced with immunoSEQ multiplex PCR; TCRdb's copy has only in-frame clones and lacks some. The repertoire has 100,000 to 150,000 clones, 88% of them found once; the top ten carry 4.4%. This sample comprised peripheral blood, obtained on day 0 of AZD1222 vaccination. These receptors came from an adult in good health. Both conserved end residues are trimmed from each CDR3.

V gene	CDR3 protein
TRBV5-1	ASSLGDRGFSGELF
TRBV7-9	ASSSPGPSKGEQY
TRBV12-3/TRBV12-4	ASRGTGRYEQY
TRBV24-1	ATSDLSGGNTDTQY
TRBV6-5	ASRRTGGDNSPLH
TRBV6-4	ASRGRGQKSYSNQPQH
TRBV4-2	ASSQESRGGEQF
TRBV9	ASLGTGANYGYT
TRBV4-1	ASSQGGGTGVEAF
TRBV11-2	ASSLAAGWDYGYT
TRBV3-1/TRBV3-2	ASSQGGGETQY
TRBV20-1	SARGRTEAF
TRBV10-3	AISESIVNSPLH
TRBV24-1	ATSGTGPLGWEQF
TRBV11-2	ASSLGQVRNEKLF
TRBV7-9	ASSYGTGTAIRRNTIY
TRBV6-5	ASSSDSGIRY
TRBV29-1	SAKLGSEKLF
TRBV2	ASSDIGSPTEAF
TRBV24-1	ATSEGDRLNAQF
TRBV19	ASSIRWQGSYNEQF
TRBV7-9	ASSARLAGEGETQY
TRBV7-2	ASSEGLAAYNEQF
TRBV9	ASSVEAGGTGELF
TRBV11-3	ASSLSRIVDEQF
TRBV2	ASTSGSSSGANVLT
TRBV7-9	ASSPQVLLNEQF
TRBV7-8	ASSLQAGGPRTGELF